The 18 T cell receptor beta chains listed next were all sequenced from one sample in a study of cytomegalovirus exposure and HLA in healthy donors. Primers included in the PCR were 60 Vbeta and 13 Jbeta primers. The repertoire was sequenced with immunoSEQ multiplex PCR; TCRdb's copy has only in-frame clones and lacks some. In the table there are some 150,000 clones, 75% of which are singletons. The sequenced sample consisted of PBMCs. The receptors were gathered from a man aged 35 to 55 in good health and CMV-seronegative.

Concerning this clone: Mismatch with germline at one junction end may stem from a read error. The chain uses TRBV13 and TRBJ2-7, with D tentatively TRBD1 or TRBD2 (6 bases each). This CDR3 has 17 residues. Germline lookup yields CDR1 PRHDT and CDR2 FYEKMQ (reference sequence). CDR3 in amino acids: CASRLGGWGHSTYEQYF. DNA for the CDR3: TGTGCCAGCAGATTAGGGGGGTGGGGACACTCGACCTACGAGCAGTACTTC.

In its sample, this clone was seen a few times. The chain recombines TRBV27 with TRBJ2-7; no reliable D call. The CDR3 has 14 residues. V was trimmed by 0 bases and J by 4 bases, leaving 10 bases between them. The germline V gene encodes CDR1 MNHEY and CDR2 SMNVEV (reference sequence). The CDR3 loop is CASSLSTPGYEQYF. The CDR3 coding sequence is TGTGCCAGCAGTTTATCGACGCCCGGGTACGAGCAGTACTTC.

The V and J genes are TRBV7-6 and TRBJ1-3, with 8 bases lining up with TRBD1. Germline CDR1 reads SGHVS; CDR2 reads FNYEAQ. With V trimmed by 6 bases and J by 0 bases, 7 bases remained unmatched. The CDR3 has 16 residues. CDR3 sequence (DNA): TGTGCCAGCAGTAGTACAGGGGGGTCCTCTGGAAACACCATATATTTT. Its protein is CASSSTGGSSGNTIYF. Full variable domain (outside the CDR3, taken from reference TRBV7-6 and TRBJ1-3): GAGVSQSPRYKVTKRGQDVALRCDPISGHVSLYWYRQALGQGPEFLTYFNYEAQQDKSGLPNDRFSAERPEGSISTLTIQRTEQRDSAMYRCASSSTGGSSGNTIYFGEGSWLTVV.

The rearrangement links TRBV10-3 to TRBJ1-2; 7 positions match TRBD1. Trimming removed 6 bases from V and 4 bases from J; junction bases left unmatched: 5. CDR3 length: 13 residues. The germline V gene encodes CDR1 ENHRY and CDR2 SYGVKD. The CDR3 loop is CAISAGGGYGYTF. In DNA form, the CDR3 reads TGTGCCATCAGCGCAGGGGGTGGCTATGGCTACACCTTC.

The CDR3 reads CSATTATLHF. The CDR3, as DNA: TGCAGTGCTACGACAGCCACCCTCCACTTT. This rearrangement joins TRBV20-1 to TRBJ1-6; D is possibly TRBD1 (5 bases). The CDR3 covers 10 residues. Germline V lookup: CDR1 DFQATT, CDR2 SNEGSKA (reference sequence). Trimming stripped 4 bases from V and 14 bases from J, with 9 bases between.

This rearrangement joins TRBV7-7 to TRBJ2-1, with D possibly matching TRBD2 (5 bases). Between the trimmed V and J ends, which lost 5 bases and 6 bases, there was a span of 14 bases. The CDR3 is 14 amino acids. Looked up from germline, CDR1 is SSHAT and CDR2 is FNYEAQ (reference sequence). As DNA, the CDR3 is TGTGCCAGCAGCGCGAGGGTGGGAAGCAATGAGCAGTTCTTC. This codes for CASSARVGSNEQFF.

The chain carries TRBV5-1 and TRBJ2-3; D might be TRBD2 (5 bases). Germline assignment: CDR1 SGHRS and CDR2 YFSETQ. The CDR3 sequence is 11 residues long. V was clipped by 3 bases and J by 7 bases, with 6 bases between them. The CDR3 region is CASSSGNTQYF. In DNA, the CDR3 is TGCGCCAGCAGCTCGGGGAATACGCAGTATTTT.

The chain recombines TRBV10-3 with TRBJ2-3, with 12 bases fitting TRBD2. CDR1 ENHRY and CDR2 SYGVKD come from the germline V gene. The CDR3 totals 16 residues. The ends lost 4 bases at V and 2 bases at J; junction bases unmatched: 4. The CDR3 DNA reads as TGTGCCATCAGTGCGAGACTAGCGGGGGACACAGATACGCAGTATTTT. It is translated as CAISARLAGDTDTQYF.

This clone was seen a few times. The rearrangement uses TRBV6-5 and TRBJ2-5, with 9 bases matching TRBD1. J was trimmed by 6 bases and V by 2 bases; bases with no gene match: 4. The germline gives CDR1 MNHEY, CDR2 SVGAGI. The CDR3 consists of 14 residues. This CDR3 reads CASSYQDRGQTQYF. DNA for the CDR3: TGTGCCAGCAGTTACCAGGACAGGGGACAGACCCAGTACTTC.

The chain joins TRBV7-3 to TRBJ1-1; D gene ambiguous. V shed 1 base and J shed 3 bases, with 12 bases lying between them. Looked up from germline, CDR1 is SGHTA and CDR2 is FQGTGA. The CDR3 runs 15 residues. CDR3 nucleotides: TGTGCCAGCAGCTTAATGGCAGGCGGGGACACTGAAGCTTTCTTT. Encoded protein: CASSLMAGGDTEAFF.

The chain recombines TRBV15 with TRBJ1-4; D remains unclear. The CDR3 covers 15 residues. Trimming stripped 3 bases from V and 0 bases from J, with 8 bases between. The germline gives CDR1 LNHNV, CDR2 YYDKDF (reference sequence). The CDR3 region is CATSSSGTTNEKLFF. In DNA form, the CDR3 reads TGTGCCACCAGCAGTTCAGGCACAACTAATGAAAAACTGTTTTTT.

The chain recombines TRBV9 with TRBJ1-2; maybe TRBD1 (5 bases). V dropped 2 bases and J dropped 2 bases, with 7 bases sitting between them. CDR3 size: 13 residues. Germline CDR1 reads SGDLS; CDR2 reads YYNGEE. CDR3 nucleotides: TGTGCCAGCAGCGTCGGGGGAAACTATGGCTACACCTTC. It yields the protein CASSVGGNYGYTF.

There are a few counts of this clone. This chain uses TRBV7-2 with TRBJ2-7, with TRBD1 identical over 7 bases. This CDR3 is 15 amino acids long. Germline values: CDR1 SGHTA, CDR2 FQGNSA. The V segment lost 5 bases and the J segment 1 base; nucleotides outside the gene matches: 8. The CDR3 here is CASSADVTGSYEQYF. The CDR3 nucleotides read TGTGCCAGCAGCGCAGACGTGACAGGGTCCTACGAGCAGTACTTC.

This sequence joins TRBV5-1 and TRBJ1-1; D is possibly TRBD1 (5 bases). Trimming took 2 bases from V and 1 from J, leaving 6 bases between them. There are 13 residues in the CDR3. Germline CDR1 is SGHRS and CDR2 is YFSETQ. CDR3 DNA sequence: TGCGCCAGCAGCTTCCAGGGGAACACTGAAGCTTTCTTT. It codes for CASSFQGNTEAFF.

The V call is TRBV19, the J call TRBJ1-2; D gene ambiguous. The V gene lost 9 bases and the J gene lost 7 bases, with 12 bases spanning the gap. CDR3 length equals 11 residues. CDR1 is LNHDA, CDR2 SQIVND, per germline (reference sequence). CDR3 bases: TGTGCCAGCGAAACCGGGGTTGGCTACACCTTC. This sequence encodes CASETGVGYTF. The entire variable domain, with the rest obtained from reference TRBV19 and TRBJ1-2, is as follows: DGGITQSPKYLFRKEGQNVTLSCEQNLNHDAMYWYRQDPGQGLRLIYYSQIVNDFQKGDIAEGYSVSREKKESFPLTVTSAQKNPTAFYLCASETGVGYTFGSGTRLTVV.

J is TRBJ1-2 and V is TRBV10-3; 7 bases are a match to TRBD1. Losses at the gene ends were 6 bases for V and 4 bases for J; bases not matched to a gene: 8. CDR3 length equals 14 residues. Germline V gene lookup returns CDR1 ENHRY and CDR2 SYGVKD. The CDR3 DNA reads as TGTGCCATCAGCGGGAACAGGGGAATCTATGGCTACACCTTC. Translation: CAISGNRGIYGYTF.

The chain couples TRBV9 to TRBJ2-2; TRBD2 aligns across 13 bases. The CDR3 consists of 18 residues. From germline, CDR1 is SGDLS and CDR2 YYNGEE. The ends lost 4 bases at V and 7 bases at J; junction bases unmatched: 13. CDR3 residues: CASSPLGGTSGINGELFF. The DNA for the CDR3 is TGTGCCAGCAGCCCCCTGGGAGGGACTAGCGGGATCAACGGGGAGCTGTTTTTT.

The rearrangement links TRBV7-2 to TRBJ2-3; 10 bases agree with TRBD2. This CDR3 is built from 15 residues. CDR1 is SGHTA, CDR2 FQGNSA, per germline. Trimming took 2 bases from V and 1 from J; bases not matched to a gene: 0. The CDR3 sequence is CASSLTSGGTDTQYF. The CDR3 DNA sequence: TGTGCCAGCAGCTTAACTAGCGGGGGCACAGATACGCAGTATTTT. Using reference TRBV7-2 and TRBJ2-3 for the parts outside the CDR3, the full variable domain is GAGVSQSPSNKVTEKGKDVELRCDPISGHTALYWYRQSLGQGLEFLIYFQGNSAPDKSGLPSDRFSAERTGGSVSTLTIQRTQQEDSAVYLCASSLTSGGTDTQYFGPGTRLTVL.